One and the same sample provided the 28 T cell receptor beta chains below, sequenced in a study of regulatory T cells in long-lasting Graves disease. iRepertoire HTBI primers and Arm-PCR of CDR3 regions built TCR beta libraries. TCRdb fed the multiplex PCR reads into MiXCR, producing one record per CDR3 protein. The sample holds over 350,000 distinct CDR3 sequences, about 20% seen once. Documented time point: persistent/refractory GD, antithyroid drugs over 5 years with positive TRAb. With RNA extracted from PBMCs as input, the TCR library was made. The sequenced sample was peripheral blood mononuclear cells (PBMCs), obtained when the disease was refractory, from a patient treated with antithyroid drugs. These receptor sequences come from a female donor with Graves disease.

This chain joins TRBV6-1 and TRBJ1-5, with a tentative D call TRBD1 (6 bases). V lost 2 bases, J lost 2 bases, and 13 bases lay in between. The CDR3 is made up of 16 amino acids. Germline CDR1 is MNHNS and CDR2 is SASEGT. CDR3 DNA: TGTGCCAGCAGTGAATCGGAGGGGGGAGGCAATCAGCCCCAGCATTTT. Translating it yields CASSESEGGGNQPQHF.

This clonotype has at least ten counts. The CDR3 nucleotides are TGTGCCAGCTCCTCCCCAAACAGGACACCTAATTCACCCCTCCACTTT. It codes for CASSSPNRTPNSPLHF. The gene calls are TRBV18 and TRBJ1-6, with D maybe TRBD1 (5 bases). CDR3 length: 16 amino acids. The germline gives CDR1 KGHSH, CDR2 LQKENI. The V gene lost 6 bases and the J gene lost 6 bases, with 18 bases spanning the gap.

This clonotype turned up a few times. The CDR3 DNA follows: TGTGCCAGCAGCAGTGTGGACAGGGAGTACAATGAGCAGTTCTTC. Translated, it gives CASSSVDREYNEQFF. The chain carries TRBV11-2 and TRBJ2-1; 8 bases line up with TRBD1. V lost 5 bases and J lost 4; bases outside the gene matches: 7. Germline lookup yields CDR1 SGHAT and CDR2 FQNNGV. The CDR3 covers 15 residues.

There are many counts of this clonotype. The rearrangement joins TRBV18 to TRBJ2-5; D is unresolved. Trimming took 4 bases from V and 4 from J, leaving 13 bases between them. This CDR3 comprises 14 residues. Germline lookup yields CDR1 KGHSH and CDR2 LQKENI. The CDR3 spells CASSLQALGETQYF. CDR3 sequence (DNA): TGTGCCAGCTCACTCCAGGCGCTAGGAGAGACCCAGTACTTC.

The sample holds many counts of this clonotype. The chain carries TRBV12-3 or TRBV12-4 and TRBJ1-1, with 8 bases lining up with TRBD1. The CDR3 has 15 amino acids. V lost 3 bases and J lost 1; bases outside the gene matches: 4. CDR3 loop: CASSFDRGRNTEAFF. The CDR3, as DNA: TGTGCCAGCAGTTTCGACAGGGGCCGGAACACTGAAGCTTTCTTT.

The chain links TRBV29-1 to TRBJ2-7; TRBD1 is a possible D gene (5 bases). Per germline, CDR1 SQVTM and CDR2 ANQGSEA. Trimming removed 4 bases at V and 3 bases at J, with 19 bases between. CDR3 length equals 15 residues. The CDR3 is CSVAGPVDKIYEQYF. CDR3 bases: TGCAGCGTTGCCGGCCCGGTGGACAAGATCTACGAGCAGTACTTC.

This clonotype was picked up many times. V and J are TRBV6-1 and TRBJ1-4; D not resolved. V was clipped by 6 bases and J by 3 bases, with 11 bases between them. This CDR3 contains 14 residues. Germline V lookup: CDR1 MNHNS, CDR2 SASEGT. The CDR3: CASRPRQANEKLFF. The DNA for the CDR3 is TGTGCCAGCAGACCCCGCCAGGCTAATGAAAAACTGTTTTTT.

This clonotype was observed a handful of times. J is TRBJ2-7 and V is TRBV7-9; TRBD1 agrees at 9 bases. The CDR3 consists of 16 residues. Trimming removed 10 bases from V and 6 bases from J; junction bases left unmatched: 19. Germline-derived CDR1 and CDR2 are SEHNR and FQNEAQ (reference sequence). CDR3 sequence reads: CATNLLSGQGKGEQYF. The DNA of the CDR3 is TGTGCCACCAACCTCCTATCCGGACAGGGGAAGGGCGAGCAGTACTTC.

This clonotype was seen more than once but under ten times. V is TRBV12-3 or TRBV12-4 and J is TRBJ2-2, with 7 bases aligning to TRBD1. This CDR3 comprises 13 residues. After removal of 5 bases from V and 7 bases from J, the junction contained 4 bases not matched to a gene. DNA for the CDR3: TGTGCCAGCAGTAACAGGGGTGGCGGGGAGCTGTTTTTT. This sequence encodes CASSNRGGGELFF.

V is TRBV12-3 or TRBV12-4 and J is TRBJ1-3; the match to TRBD1 covers 9 bases. This CDR3 has 14 residues. The V and J ends lost 6 bases and 2 bases, in that order; junction bases with no gene match: 2. The CDR3 DNA sequence: TGTGCCAGCAGGGGGACAGGGACTGGAAACACCATATATTTT. Translation: CASRGTGTGNTIYF.

Ten or more counts support this clonotype. V is TRBV7-2 and J is TRBJ2-7; no firm D call. Germline V gene data show CDR1 as SGHTA and CDR2 as FQGNSA. There are 13 residues in the CDR3. V lost 1 base to trimming and J lost 4 bases, with 8 bases between them. The CDR3 reads CASSLGIQYEQYF. Here the CDR3 DNA reads TGTGCCAGCAGCTTAGGGATCCAATACGAGCAGTACTTC.

At least ten counts were recorded for this clonotype. The rearrangement joins TRBV28 to TRBJ1-4; D ambiguous. The CDR3 is 13 amino acids. Germline loops: CDR1 MDHEN, CDR2 SYDVKM. Trimming took 6 bases from V and 8 from J, leaving 13 bases between them. The CDR3: CASSQGNYEKLFF. CDR3 DNA: TGTGCCAGCAGCCAAGGGAATTACGAAAAACTGTTTTTT.

This clonotype has just a few counts. The rearrangement joins TRBV7-3 to TRBJ2-7; 8 bases match TRBD2. Per germline, CDR1 SGHTA and CDR2 FQGTGA. The CDR3 has 14 residues. V shed 4 bases, J shed 7 bases, and the junction held 9 bases outside the gene matches. As DNA, the CDR3 is TGTGCCAGCAGCTCAACCCCCATAGCGGGAGAGCAGTACTTC. As protein: CASSSTPIAGEQYF.

This clonotype has ten or more counts. The chain is built from TRBV29-1 and TRBJ1-1; no definite D call. Looked up from germline, CDR1 is SQVTM and CDR2 is ANQGSEA. This CDR3 is 14 amino acids long. Trimming shortened V by 3 bases and J by 3 bases, and 14 bases separated the two germline ends. CDR3 DNA: TGCAGCGTTGAGGTACAGAAGGACTACACTGAAGCTTTCTTT. Amino acid sequence: CSVEVQKDYTEAFF.

This clonotype was detected a few times. The genes are TRBV6-5 and TRBJ2-3; tentative D call: TRBD1 (6 bases). Germline-derived CDR1 and CDR2 are MNHEY and SVGAGI. V lost 2 bases to trimming and J lost 0 bases, with 9 bases between them. This CDR3 is built from 15 residues. The CDR3 DNA sequence: TGTGCCAGCAGTTACGGGGGACACAGCACAGATACGCAGTATTTT. It specifies CASSYGGHSTDTQYF.

This clonotype has only a few counts. The V and J genes are TRBV7-6 and TRBJ2-7; a weak D match, TRBD1 (6 bases). This CDR3 has 14 residues. The germline CDR1 and CDR2 sequences are SGHVS and FNYEAQ. V shed 4 bases and J shed 4 bases, with 14 bases lying between them. The CDR3 DNA follows: TGTGCCAGCAGCTACCGGGACACTTTTTACGAGCAGTACTTC. Amino acid sequence: CASSYRDTFYEQYF.

Details on this clonotype: This may come from a read error, since a much larger clone is one base off. The V call is TRBV28, the J call TRBJ2-5, with a possible D match to TRBD2 (6 bases). The germline V gene encodes CDR1 MDHEN and CDR2 SYDVKM. The germline V and J ends were trimmed by 0 bases and 5 bases, with 13 bases remaining between them. This CDR3 is 15 amino acids long. The CDR3 here is CASSLWEEGRETQYF. CDR3 DNA: TGTGCCAGCAGTTTATGGGAGGAGGGTAGGGAGACCCAGTACTTC.

This clonotype was detected a few times. This chain links TRBV6-2 or TRBV6-3 with TRBJ1-5; D is uncertain. The germline V gene has CDR1 MNHEY and CDR2 SVGEGT. This CDR3 spans 14 amino acids. Trimming took 0 bases from V and 6 from J, leaving 9 bases between them. As DNA, the CDR3 is TGTGCCAGCAGTTACTCCGGTGGTGGTCAGCCCCAGCATTTT. Its translation is CASSYSGGGQPQHF.

For this clonotype: This may be a read error, as it is one base from a much larger clone. The V gene is TRBV6-1, the J gene TRBJ2-2, with a possible D match to TRBD2 (5 bases). Germline values: CDR1 MNHNS, CDR2 SASEGT. This CDR3 has 14 residues. The CDR3 sequence: CASSDRPVTGEPFF. In nucleotides, the CDR3 is TGTGCCAGCAGTGACCGACCGGTCACCGGGGAGCCGTTTTTT.

This clonotype was counted only a few times. This rearrangement joins TRBV6-1 to TRBJ2-2; TRBD2 might be the D (6 bases). This CDR3 has 16 amino acids. Trimming pared 7 bases from V and 7 bases from J, leaving 22 bases between. Germline V gene data show CDR1 as MNHNS and CDR2 as SASEGT. The CDR3 protein is CASTTGFGGPGGELFF. The CDR3 region has the DNA TGTGCCAGCACTACCGGGTTTGGAGGGCCGGGCGGGGAGCTGTTTTTT.

This clonotype has only a few counts. This chain connects TRBV5-1 to TRBJ2-2, with D perhaps given as TRBD1 or TRBD2 (6 bases each). V shed 2 bases and J shed 4 bases, with 12 bases lying between them. The germline V gene encodes CDR1 SGHRS and CDR2 YFSETQ. The CDR3 covers 15 residues. The CDR3 bases are TGCGCCAGCAGCTTCGGGGGCCCGGTCACCGGGGAGCTGTTTTTT. This codes for CASSFGGPVTGELFF. Filled out from reference TRBV5-1 and TRBJ2-2, the complete variable domain reads KAGVTQTPRYLIKTRGQQVTLSCSPISGHRSVSWYQQTPGQGLQFLFEYFSETQRNKGNFPGRFSGRQFSNSRSEMNVSTLELGDSALYLCASSFGGPVTGELFFGEGSRLTVL.

This chain links TRBV7-8 with TRBJ2-1; unclear D gene. V was clipped by 5 bases and J by 8 bases, with 19 bases between them. The germline V gene has CDR1 SGHVS and CDR2 FQNEAQ. This CDR3 has 15 residues. The CDR3: CASSQTSTLLYEQFF. The DNA of the CDR3 is TGTGCCAGCAGCCAGACATCAACCCTTTTGTATGAGCAGTTCTTC.

This clonotype occurred many times. The V call is TRBV6-1, the J call TRBJ1-1; maybe TRBD1 (6 bases). CDR3 length equals 14 residues. The germline V gene has CDR1 MNHNS and CDR2 SASEGT. With 2 bases removed from V and 6 bases from J, the gap between germline ends came to 13 bases. The CDR3 sequence is CASSEIAWGPEAFF. The CDR3 DNA reads as TGTGCCAGCAGTGAAATAGCCTGGGGGCCTGAAGCTTTCTTT.

The chain carries TRBV11-2 and TRBJ1-6; 7 bases fit TRBD1. The germline V gene has CDR1 SGHAT and CDR2 FQNNGV. This CDR3 is built from 15 residues. With V trimmed by 5 bases and J by 9 bases, 10 bases remained unmatched. The CDR3, as DNA: TGTGCCAGCAGCCAGAACAGGGGAGCGATTTCACCCCTCCACTTT. Protein: CASSQNRGAISPLHF.

The chain joins TRBV4-1 to TRBJ1-5; 10 bases match TRBD1. The CDR3 spans 16 residues. Germline V gene data show CDR1 as MGHRA and CDR2 as YSYEKL. Trimming cost V 5 bases and J 8 bases; bases outside gene matches: 12. This CDR3 is CASSSSAGTGVEPQHF. DNA of the CDR3: TGCGCCAGCAGCTCCTCAGCCGGGACAGGGGTCGAGCCCCAGCATTTT.

The chain has TRBV20-1 and TRBJ2-3; 8 positions agree with TRBD2. CDR3 length: 15 amino acids. J lost 2 bases, V lost 4 bases, and 8 bases had no gene match. Per the germline V gene, CDR1 is DFQATT and CDR2 is SNEGSKA (reference sequence). CDR3 in amino acids: CSATGTRGFTDTQYF. Here the CDR3 DNA reads TGCAGTGCTACTGGGACTAGGGGCTTCACAGATACGCAGTATTTT.

This clonotype was recorded many times. The chain's CDR3 is CASSTLAGSYEQYF. As DNA, the CDR3 is TGTGCCAGCAGCACGCTAGCGGGCTCCTACGAGCAGTACTTC. The gene calls are TRBV7-2 and TRBJ2-7; TRBD2 agrees at 8 bases. Unmatched junction bases numbered 3, after V lost 5 bases and J lost 0 bases. The germline gives CDR1 SGHTA, CDR2 FQGNSA. This CDR3 spans 14 amino acids.

This clonotype was found a few times. This rearrangement joins TRBV18 to TRBJ2-1; D is unclear. V lost 2 bases to trimming and J lost 1 base, with 9 bases between them. CDR1 and CDR2 (germline): KGHSH, LQKENI. There are 15 residues in the CDR3. The CDR3 region has the DNA TGTGCCAGCTCACCAACAATGGATTCCTACAATGAGCAGTTCTTC. It is translated as CASSPTMDSYNEQFF. Full variable domain (rest looked up from reference TRBV18 and TRBJ2-1): NAGVMQNPRHLVRRRGQEARLRCSPMKGHSHVYWYRQLPEEGLKFMVYLQKENIIDESGMPKERFSAEFPKEGPSILRIQQVVRGDSAAYFCASSPTMDSYNEQFFGPGTRLTVL.